The next 19 T cell receptor beta chains were all read from a single sample in a study of Graves' ophthalmopathy and Graves' hyperthyroidism. Amplifying from RNA transcripts, the study obtained TCR beta CDR3 regions. Second-round multiplex PCR followed a first-round RT-PCR using HTBI primers. TCRdb recomputed calls from the multiplex PCR reads with MiXCR, one row per CDR3 protein. The table has over a million distinct CDR3 sequences, roughly two fifths seen once. Sample: peripheral blood or thyroid tissue (not recorded which). These TCRs come from an adult man with Graves' hyperthyroidism.

This clonotype was picked up a small number of times. V is TRBV30 and J is TRBJ2-7, with 8 bases that match TRBD1. Per germline, CDR1 GTSNPN and CDR2 SVGIG (reference sequence). V lost 3 bases to trimming and J lost 2 bases; unmatched junction nucleotides: 3. The CDR3 is 13 amino acids. CDR3 region: CAWSETGAYEQYF. The CDR3 DNA reads TGTGCCTGGAGCGAGACAGGGGCCTACGAGCAGTACTTC.

At least ten counts were recorded for this clonotype. V gene TRBV12-3 or TRBV12-4 combines with J gene TRBJ2-7; unclear D gene. The CDR3 spans 13 residues. Trimming pared 6 bases from V and 3 bases from J, leaving 12 bases between. The CDR3 region has the DNA TGTGCCAGCAGCTATACGACCAACTACGAGCAGTACTTC. Amino acid sequence: CASSYTTNYEQYF.

The chain carries TRBV9 and TRBJ2-7; possible D gene TRBD1, 6 bases. This CDR3 has 14 residues. Between the trimmed V and J ends, which lost 4 bases and 4 bases, there was a span of 15 bases. CDR1 and CDR2 (germline): SGDLS, YYNGEE. The CDR3 DNA reads as TGTGCCAGCAGCTTAGACAGGTTCGCATACGAGCAGTACTTC. Residues: CASSLDRFAYEQYF.

This clonotype was seen at least ten times. The chain combines TRBV29-1 with TRBJ2-5; D possibly matches TRBD1 or TRBD2 (6 bases each). Looked up from germline, CDR1 is SQVTM and CDR2 is ANQGSEA. Trimming removed 3 bases at V and 5 bases at J, with 16 bases between. The CDR3 runs 14 residues. DNA for the CDR3: TGCAGCGTTGATAGCGGACAGCCCCAGGAGACCCAGTACTTC. As protein: CSVDSGQPQETQYF.

The chain combines TRBV5-1 with TRBJ2-7; possibly TRBD1 for D (6 bases). The CDR3 length is 16 residues. V lost 0 bases and J lost 3, with 16 bases in between. From germline, CDR1 is SGHRS and CDR2 YFSETQ. The CDR3 spells CASSLGTTGPFYEQYF. The CDR3 nucleotides are TGCGCCAGCAGCTTGGGGACGACAGGCCCCTTCTACGAGCAGTACTTC.

This clonotype has just a few counts. The gene calls are TRBV29-1 and TRBJ1-1, with a tentative D call TRBD1 (5 bases). The germline CDR1 and CDR2 sequences are SQVTM and ANQGSEA. This CDR3 has 15 amino acids. V was trimmed by 4 bases and J by 3 bases, leaving 18 bases between them. The DNA for the CDR3 is TGCAGCGTTGTCGGAAAGGGGCTTGGAGACACTGAAGCTTTCTTT. Translation gives CSVVGKGLGDTEAFF.

Only a few counts were recorded for this clonotype. V is TRBV12-3 or TRBV12-4 and J is TRBJ2-5; D perhaps matches TRBD2 (6 bases). The CDR3 length is 14 residues. V was shortened by 8 bases and J by 3 bases, with 16 bases between the two germline ends. The chain's CDR3 is CASSPRDVKETQYF. CDR3 DNA sequence: TGTGCCAGCTCACCGCGGGATGTGAAAGAGACCCAGTACTTC.

The chain combines TRBV12-3 or TRBV12-4 with TRBJ1-3, with D uncertain. CDR3 length: 11 residues. In nucleotides, the CDR3 is TGTGCTCTCCTTGGGCGAAACACCATATATTTT. It yields the protein CALLGRNTIYF.

This chain joins TRBV7-2 and TRBJ2-7; D gene unclear. The CDR3 spans 14 residues. CDR1 SGHTA and CDR2 FQGNSA come from the germline V gene. Trimming took off 5 bases at V and 7 bases at J, with 18 bases between the two ends. The DNA of the CDR3 is TGTGCCAGCAGCCCGGACCGCCTGTCTGGAGAGCAGTACTTC. This encodes CASSPDRLSGEQYF.

This clonotype has a count of ten or more. The chain employs TRBV2 and TRBJ1-4; D not resolved. The V end lost 0 bases, the J end lost 3 bases, and 8 bases lay between the germline ends. This CDR3 is 15 amino acids long. CDR1 SNHLY and CDR2 FYNNEI come from the germline V gene. In DNA, the CDR3 is TGTGCCAGCAGTGAAGCAGGGCGGGCTAATGAAAAACTGTTTTTT. It yields the protein CASSEAGRANEKLFF. The full variable domain, rest sourced from reference TRBV2 and TRBJ1-4, is EPEVTQTPSHQVTQMGQEVILRCVPISNHLYFYWYRQILGQKVEFLVSFYNNEISEKSEIFDDQFSVERPDGSNFTLKIRSTKLEDSAMYFCASSEAGRANEKLFFGSGTQLSVL.

The sample holds a few counts of this clonotype. The genes are TRBV6-5 and TRBJ2-7, with D uncertain. The CDR3 loop spans 12 amino acids. Germline CDR1 MNHEY, CDR2 SVGAGI. The ends were cut back, 6 bases at V and 2 bases at J, with 8 bases in the middle. CDR3 protein: CASRSGPYEQYF. DNA of the CDR3: TGTGCCAGCAGATCCGGGCCCTACGAGCAGTACTTC.

In its sample, this clonotype was seen a few times. This chain connects TRBV20-1 to TRBJ1-4; 7 bases match TRBD1. Trimming took 0 bases from V and 6 from J; bases not matched to a gene: 4. Germline V gives CDR1 DFQATT, CDR2 SNEGSKA (reference sequence). The CDR3 sequence is 14 residues long. Here the CDR3 DNA reads TGCAGTGCTAGAGATCTCCAGGGGGATGAAAAACTGTTTTTT. This codes for CSARDLQGDEKLFF.

This chain connects TRBV2 to TRBJ1-2; 7 bases are shared with TRBD1. CDR1 and CDR2 from the germline V gene are SNHLY and FYNNEI. J lost 4 bases, V lost 4 bases, and 6 bases had no gene match. The CDR3 is 14 residues long. CDR3 protein: CASSAATGAYGYTF. The CDR3 region has the DNA TGTGCCAGCAGTGCTGCTACAGGGGCCTATGGCTACACCTTC.

This clonotype was detected many times. This rearrangement joins TRBV20-1 to TRBJ1-5, with unresolved D. V lost 6 bases and J 3 bases, leaving 15 bases between the germline ends. Per the germline V gene, CDR1 is DFQATT and CDR2 is SNEGSKA (reference sequence). The CDR3 contains 14 residues. CDR3 residues: CSARTQLNNQPQHF. The DNA of the CDR3 is TGCAGTGCCCGGACCCAACTTAACAATCAGCCCCAGCATTTT.

This clonotype was observed at least ten times. The chain carries TRBV10-2 and TRBJ1-5; TRBD1 matches at 7 bases. V was clipped by 2 bases and J by 3 bases; unmatched bases: 4. The CDR3 has 15 residues. CDR1 is WSHSY and CDR2 is SAAADI in the germline V gene. The CDR3 bases are TGCGCCAGCAGTGAGGCAGGGGGAACCAATCAGCCCCAGCATTTT. Its translation is CASSEAGGTNQPQHF.

The rearrangement uses TRBV20-1 and TRBJ1-6; 7 bases agree with TRBD1. The CDR3 is 11 residues long. From germline, CDR1 is DFQATT and CDR2 SNEGSKA (reference sequence). Germline trimming cut 5 bases from V and 18 bases from J; bases unmatched to any gene: 10. CDR3 nucleotide sequence: TGCAGTGCTCAGGGATCAGGGGGAGGCCACTTT. It translates to CSAQGSGGGHF.

This clonotype was picked up many times. The rearrangement uses TRBV5-6 and TRBJ1-1; D perhaps matches TRBD1 (6 bases). This CDR3 has 14 residues. CDR1 and CDR2 from the germline V gene are SGHDT and YYEEEE. V was pared by 4 bases and J by 1 base, with 11 bases between. The CDR3 coding sequence is TGTGCCAGCAGCCCGGTCAGGGGGAACACTGAAGCTTTCTTT. Translation gives CASSPVRGNTEAFF.

The rearrangement links TRBV29-1 to TRBJ1-1; no definite D call. Germline loops: CDR1 SQVTM, CDR2 ANQGSEA. Trimming removed 8 bases at V and 3 bases at J, with 10 bases between. This CDR3 contains 11 residues. The CDR3 protein is CSRDPYTEAFF. The CDR3 DNA follows: TGCAGCCGGGATCCGTACACTGAAGCTTTCTTT.

On this clonotype: A much larger clone lies one base from this, so it may be a read error. The genes are TRBV9 and TRBJ2-5; 7 nucleotides line up with TRBD1. Germline V gene sequence: CDR1 SGDLS, CDR2 YYNGEE. After removal of 7 bases from V and 2 bases from J, the junction contained 14 bases not matched to a gene. The CDR3 has 16 residues. Written as DNA, the CDR3 is TGTGCCAGCGGCACTAGGGACAGCCCAGGACAAGAGACCCAGTACTTC. Translated: CASGTRDSPGQETQYF.